The clone carrying this T cell receptor beta chain has a count of ten or more. The target antigen is unknown. Other DNA sequences in the same sample also yield this CDR3. Assay used: immunoSEQ multiplex PCR; TCRdb lists only in-frame clones, some missing. The sample records about 100,000 clones, approximately 51% being singletons. J lost 4 bases, V lost 7 bases, and 5 bases had no gene match. Germline V CDR1 and CDR2: SQVTM, ANQGSEA. This CDR3 comprises 12 residues. The sample belongs to a study of shared clonotypes between healthy human individuals. The study's findings and limits: Owing to a small donor count, the genetic and exposure-history diversity represented was limited.

Sequencing was performed on PBMCs. This sequence joins TRBV29-1 and TRBJ2-5; 8 positions agree with TRBD2. This TCR derives from a woman aged 40 to 55 in good health. Some clones in this sample may be carry-over from other donors' samples. The chain's CDR3 is CSGTSFGETQYF. Written as DNA, the CDR3 is TGCAGCGGGACTAGCTTTGGAGAGACCCAGTACTTC.